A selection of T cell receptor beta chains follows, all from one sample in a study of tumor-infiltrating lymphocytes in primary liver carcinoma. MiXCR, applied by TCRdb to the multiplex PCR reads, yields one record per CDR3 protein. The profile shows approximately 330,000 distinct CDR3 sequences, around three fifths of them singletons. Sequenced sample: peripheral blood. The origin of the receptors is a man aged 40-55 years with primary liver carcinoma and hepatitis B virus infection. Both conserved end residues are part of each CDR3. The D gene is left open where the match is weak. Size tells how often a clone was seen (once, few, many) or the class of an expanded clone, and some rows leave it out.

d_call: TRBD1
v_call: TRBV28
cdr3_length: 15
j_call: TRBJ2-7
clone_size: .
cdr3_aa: CASSLMGQGSYEQYF
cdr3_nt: TGTGCCAGCAGTTTGATGGGACAGGGTTCCTACGAGCAGTACTTC

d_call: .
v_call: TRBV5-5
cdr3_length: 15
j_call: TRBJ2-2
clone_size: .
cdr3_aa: CASSFRGLATGELFF
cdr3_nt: TGTGCCAGCAGCTTCCGGGGTTTGGCCACCGGGGAGCTGTTTTTT

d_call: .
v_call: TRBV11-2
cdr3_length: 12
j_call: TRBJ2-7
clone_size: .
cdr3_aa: CASSPQWYEKYF
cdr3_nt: TGTGCCAGCAGCCCCCAATGGTATGAGAAGTACTTC

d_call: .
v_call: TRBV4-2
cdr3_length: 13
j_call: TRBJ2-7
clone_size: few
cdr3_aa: CASSQGPVYKQYF
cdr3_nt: TGCGCCAGCAGCCAAGGCCCGGTATACAAGCAGTACTTC

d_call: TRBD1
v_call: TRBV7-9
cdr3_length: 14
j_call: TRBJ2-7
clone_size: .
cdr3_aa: CTSSWDRGHGEQYF
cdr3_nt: TGTACCAGCAGCTGGGACAGGGGGCATGGCGAGCAGTACTTC

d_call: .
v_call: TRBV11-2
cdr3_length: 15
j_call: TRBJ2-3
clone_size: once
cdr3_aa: CAGSLGLEPTNMQYF
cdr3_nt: TGTGCCGGCAGCTTAGGGCTAGAACCCACAAATATGCAGTATTTT

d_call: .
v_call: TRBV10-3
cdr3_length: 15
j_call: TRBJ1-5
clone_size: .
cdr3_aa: CAISLGQYSNQPQHF
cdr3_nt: TGTGCCATCAGCTTAGGACAGTATAGCAATCAGCCCCAGCATTTT

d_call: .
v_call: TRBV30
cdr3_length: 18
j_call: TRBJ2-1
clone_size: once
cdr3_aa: CAPTGSAPGGISYNEQFF
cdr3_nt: TGTGCCCCAACGGGGAGTGCCCCCGGCGGGATCTCCTACAATGAGCAGTTCTTC

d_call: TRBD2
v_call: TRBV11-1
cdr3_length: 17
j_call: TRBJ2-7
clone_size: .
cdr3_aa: CASSAVLAGGPLGEQYF
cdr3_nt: TGTGCCAGCAGCGCGGTACTAGCGGGGGGGCCTCTGGGCGAGCAGTACTTC

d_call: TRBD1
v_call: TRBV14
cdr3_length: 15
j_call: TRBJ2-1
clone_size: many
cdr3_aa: CASSLTGYPFNEQFF
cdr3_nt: TGTGCCAGCAGCCTGACAGGGTACCCTTTCAATGAGCAGTTCTTC

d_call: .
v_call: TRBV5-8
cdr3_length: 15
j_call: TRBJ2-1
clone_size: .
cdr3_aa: CASSLGVGAYNEQFF
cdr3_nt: TGTGCCAGCAGCTTGGGGGTAGGAGCCTACAATGAGCAGTTCTTC

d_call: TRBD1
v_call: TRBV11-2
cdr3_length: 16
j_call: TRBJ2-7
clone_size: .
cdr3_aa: CDSSSPGGTGLDEQYF
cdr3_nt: TGTGACAGCAGCTCTCCTGGGGGGACAGGGCTAGACGAGCAGTACTTC

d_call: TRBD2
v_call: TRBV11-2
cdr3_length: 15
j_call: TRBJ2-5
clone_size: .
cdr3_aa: CASSSAGTIAEAQYF
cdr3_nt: TGTGCCAGCAGCTCGGCCGGGACTATCGCCGAGGCCCAGTACTTC

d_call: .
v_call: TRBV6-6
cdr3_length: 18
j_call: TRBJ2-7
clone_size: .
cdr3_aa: CANSYLSLSGRDSYEQNF
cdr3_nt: TGTGCCAACAGTTACCTCTCTCTTAGTGGGCGGGACTCCTACGAGCAGAACTTC

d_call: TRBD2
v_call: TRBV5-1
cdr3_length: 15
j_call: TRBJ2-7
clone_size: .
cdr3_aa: CASSLDAGGPYEQYF
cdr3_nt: TGCGCCAGCTCACTAGACGCGGGAGGGCCCTACGAGCAGTACTTC

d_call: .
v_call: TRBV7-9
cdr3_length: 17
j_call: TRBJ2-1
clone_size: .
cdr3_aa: CGSSLEKGDPRINEQLF
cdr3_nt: TGTGGCAGCAGCTTAGAGAAGGGGGACCCAAGGATCAATGAGCAGCTCTTC

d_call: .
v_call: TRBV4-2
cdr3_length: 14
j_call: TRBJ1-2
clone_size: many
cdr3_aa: CASSHSDSGYGYTF
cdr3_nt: TGTGCCAGCAGCCATTCAGACTCGGGCTATGGCTACACCTTC

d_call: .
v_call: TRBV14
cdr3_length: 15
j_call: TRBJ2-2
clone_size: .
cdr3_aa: CASSQTRARNRELFF
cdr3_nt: TGTGCCAGCAGCCAGACAAGAGCAAGGAACCGGGAGCTGTTTTTT

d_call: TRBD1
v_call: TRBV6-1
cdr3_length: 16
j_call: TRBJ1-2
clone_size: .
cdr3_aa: CASSGEMTGQDYGYTF
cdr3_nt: TGTGCCAGTAGTGGAGAGATGACAGGGCAGGACTATGGCTACACCTTC

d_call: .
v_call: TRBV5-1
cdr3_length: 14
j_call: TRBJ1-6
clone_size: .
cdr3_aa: CASSSTTVNSPLHF
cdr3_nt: TGCGCCAGCAGTTCGACAACAGTCAATTCACCCCTCCACTTT

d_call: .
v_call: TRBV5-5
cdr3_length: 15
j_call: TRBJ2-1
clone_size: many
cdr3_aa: CASSLRSGQYNEQFF
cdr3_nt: TGTGCCAGCAGCTTGAGAAGCGGGCAATACAATGAGCAGTTCTTC

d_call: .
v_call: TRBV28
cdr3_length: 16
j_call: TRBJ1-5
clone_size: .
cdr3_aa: CANSPRTELLRQPEYF
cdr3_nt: TGTGCCAACAGTCCACGGACAGAGCTACTACGTCAGCCCGAGTATTTT

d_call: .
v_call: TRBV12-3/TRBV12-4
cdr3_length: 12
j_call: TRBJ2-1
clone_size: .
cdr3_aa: CTSSFRGHEQFF
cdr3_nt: TGTACCAGCAGTTTTCGCGGACATGAACAGTTCTTC

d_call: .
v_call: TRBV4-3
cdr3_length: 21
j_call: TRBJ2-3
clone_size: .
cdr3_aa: CASSQVPTHGGDTGPGDTQYF
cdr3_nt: TGCGCCAGCAGCCAAGTACCCACCCACGGTGGGGACACGGGACCGGGAGATACGCAGTATTTT

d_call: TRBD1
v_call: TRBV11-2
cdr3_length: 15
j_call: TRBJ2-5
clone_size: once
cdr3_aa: CASSLQGQGAETQYF
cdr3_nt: TGTGCCAGCAGTCTCCAGGGACAGGGGGCAGAGACCCAGTATTTC

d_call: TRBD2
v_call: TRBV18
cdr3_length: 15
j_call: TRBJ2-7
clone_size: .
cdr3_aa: CASSPLPSGSDEQYF
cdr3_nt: TGTGCCAGCTCACCCCTGCCTAGCGGGAGTGACGAGCAGTACTTC

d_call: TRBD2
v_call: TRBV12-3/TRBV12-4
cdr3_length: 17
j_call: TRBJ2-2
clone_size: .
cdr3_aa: CANIRQTSGILAGDLFF
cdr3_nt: TGTGCCAACATCCGCCAGACTAGCGGGATTCTCGCCGGGGACCTGTTTTTT

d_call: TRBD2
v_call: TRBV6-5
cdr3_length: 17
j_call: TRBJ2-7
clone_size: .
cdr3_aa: CASSYSRLAGVEYEQYF
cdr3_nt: TGTGCCAGCAGTTACTCACGACTAGCGGGAGTTGAGTACGAGCAGTACTTC

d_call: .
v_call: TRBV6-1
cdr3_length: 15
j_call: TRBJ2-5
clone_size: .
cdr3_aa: CASSPYEQAQETQYF
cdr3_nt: TGTGCCAGCAGTCCTTACGAACAGGCGCAAGAGACCCAGTACTTC

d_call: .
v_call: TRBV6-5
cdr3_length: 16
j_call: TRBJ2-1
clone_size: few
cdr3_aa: CASSYSTGEGYNEQFF
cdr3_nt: TGTGCCAGCAGTTACTCGACGGGAGAAGGCTACAATGAGCAGTTCTTC

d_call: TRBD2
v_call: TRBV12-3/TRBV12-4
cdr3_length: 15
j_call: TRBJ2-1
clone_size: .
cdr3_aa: CASSFRTSGTDEQFF
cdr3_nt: TGTGCCAGCAGTTTCCGGACTAGCGGGACCGATGAGCAGTTCTTC

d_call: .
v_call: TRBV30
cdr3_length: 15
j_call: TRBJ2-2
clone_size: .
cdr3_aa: CAWASPRVSTGELFF
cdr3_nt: TGTGCCTGGGCCAGTCCCCGGGTTAGCACCGGGGAGCTGTTTTTT

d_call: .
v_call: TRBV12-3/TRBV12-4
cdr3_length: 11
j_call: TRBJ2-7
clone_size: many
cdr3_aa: CASSLEHEQYF
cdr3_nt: TGTGCCAGCAGTTTAGAACACGAGCAGTACTTC

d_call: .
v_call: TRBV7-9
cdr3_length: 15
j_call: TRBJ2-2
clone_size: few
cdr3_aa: CASSRVLANTGELFF
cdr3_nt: TGTGCCAGCAGCCGGGTCTTAGCGAACACCGGGGAGCTGTTTTTT

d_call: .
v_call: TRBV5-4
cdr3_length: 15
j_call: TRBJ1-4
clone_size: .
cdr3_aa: CASSFSNRCDEKLFF
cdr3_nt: TGTGCCAGCAGCTTTTCGAACAGGTGTGACGAAAAACTGTTTTTT

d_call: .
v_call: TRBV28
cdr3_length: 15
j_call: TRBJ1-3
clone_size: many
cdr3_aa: CASSFPGASGNTIYF
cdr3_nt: TGTGCCAGCAGTTTCCCGGGGGCCTCTGGAAACACCATATATTTT

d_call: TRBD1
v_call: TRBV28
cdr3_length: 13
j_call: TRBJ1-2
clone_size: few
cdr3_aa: CASSTGQEYGYTF
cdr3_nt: TGTGCCAGCAGTACGGGACAGGAGTATGGCTACACCTTC

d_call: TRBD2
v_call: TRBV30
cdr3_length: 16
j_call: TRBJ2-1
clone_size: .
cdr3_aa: CAWSFRLAPLMKEQFF
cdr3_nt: TGTGCCTGGAGTTTCCGACTAGCGCCCCTAATGAAGGAGCAGTTCTTC

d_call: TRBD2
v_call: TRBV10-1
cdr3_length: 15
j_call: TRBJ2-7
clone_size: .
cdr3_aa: CASGELAGVGYEQYF
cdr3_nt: TGCGCCAGCGGTGAGTTAGCGGGAGTGGGGTACGAGCAGTACTTC

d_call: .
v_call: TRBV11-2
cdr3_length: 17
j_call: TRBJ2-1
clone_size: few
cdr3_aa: CASSLGPPQVQNYEQFF
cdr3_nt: TGTGCCAGCAGCTTAGGGCCCCCCCAGGTTCAGAACTACGAGCAGTTCTTC

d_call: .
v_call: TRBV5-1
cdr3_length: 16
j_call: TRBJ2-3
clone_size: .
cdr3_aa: CASSMRSGQVPDTQYF
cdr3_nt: TGCGCCAGCAGCATGCGGTCGGGACAAGTTCCAGATACGCAGTATTTT

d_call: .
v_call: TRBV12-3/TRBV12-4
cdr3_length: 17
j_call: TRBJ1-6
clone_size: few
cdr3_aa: CASSSRLGGSYNSPLHF
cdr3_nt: TGTGCCAGCAGTTCGAGACTGGGGGGCTCCTATAATTCACCCCTCCACTTT

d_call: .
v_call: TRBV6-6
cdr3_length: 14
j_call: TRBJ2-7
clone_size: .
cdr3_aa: CASTLREDSYKPYF
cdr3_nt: TGTGCCAGCACCCTCAGGGAAGATTCCTACAAGCCGTACTTC

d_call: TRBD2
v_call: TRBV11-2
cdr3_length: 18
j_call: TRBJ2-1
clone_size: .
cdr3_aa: CASSLGLAGAGLYSEQFF
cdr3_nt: TGCGCCAGCAGCCTAGGACTAGCGGGAGCCGGCTTGTACAGTGAGCAGTTCTTC

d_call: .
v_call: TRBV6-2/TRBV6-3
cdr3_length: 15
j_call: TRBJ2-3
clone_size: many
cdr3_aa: CASSYPGSGTDTQYF
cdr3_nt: TGTGCCAGCAGTTACCCAGGATCCGGCACAGATACGCAGTATTTT

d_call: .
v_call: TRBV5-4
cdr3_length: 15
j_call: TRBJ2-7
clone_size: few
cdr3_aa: CASSLVGSGDYEQYF
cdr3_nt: TGTGCCAGCAGCTTGGTGGGGTCGGGGGACTACGAGCAGTACTTC

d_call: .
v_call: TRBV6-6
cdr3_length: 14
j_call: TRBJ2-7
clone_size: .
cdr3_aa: CASSYGPSMDEQYF
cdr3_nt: TGTGCCAGCAGTTATGGACCAAGCATGGACGAGCAGTACTTC

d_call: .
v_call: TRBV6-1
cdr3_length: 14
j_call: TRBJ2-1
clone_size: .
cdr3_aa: CASSERPQGNEQFF
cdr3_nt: TGTGCCAGCAGTGAACGGCCTCAAGGGAATGAGCAGTTCTTC

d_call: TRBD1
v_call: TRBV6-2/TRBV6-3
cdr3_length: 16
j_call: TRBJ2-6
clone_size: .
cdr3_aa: CASSYSTGAWANVLTF
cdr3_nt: TGTGCCAGCAGTTACAGCACAGGGGCTTGGGCCAACGTCCTGACTTTT

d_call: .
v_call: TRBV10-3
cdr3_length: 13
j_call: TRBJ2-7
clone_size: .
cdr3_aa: CAISGGYSYEQYF
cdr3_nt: TGTGCCATCAGTGGCGGGTACTCCTACGAGCAGTACTTC

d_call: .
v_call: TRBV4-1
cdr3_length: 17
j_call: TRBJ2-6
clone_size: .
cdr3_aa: CASSQDLIGSGVNILTF
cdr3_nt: TGCGCCAGCAGCCAAGATTTGATTGGCTCTGGGGTCAACATCCTGACTTTC

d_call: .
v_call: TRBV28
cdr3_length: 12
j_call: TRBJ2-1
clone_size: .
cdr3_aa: CASSPDSDKQFF
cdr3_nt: TGTGCCAGCAGTCCGGACTCGGATAAGCAGTTCTTC

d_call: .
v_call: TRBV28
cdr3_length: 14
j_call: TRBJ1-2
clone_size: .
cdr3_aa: CASRGPGNNYGYSF
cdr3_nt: TGTGCCAGTAGAGGTCCCGGGAATAACTATGGCTACAGCTTC